One sample yielded the 23 T cell receptor beta chains listed below, sequenced in a study of cytomegalovirus exposure and HLA in healthy donors. Libraries were prepared by immunoSEQ multiplex PCR; TCRdb keeps only in-frame clonotypes and omits some of them. Of 80,000 to 100,000 clones in the sample, 70% to 90% were seen once. Input material: PBMCs. These receptors were collected from a young woman in good health and CMV-seronegative.

The chain is built from TRBV15 and TRBJ1-5, with 7 bases identical to TRBD1. Germline V gives CDR1 LNHNV, CDR2 YYDKDF (reference sequence). The V and J ends lost 3 bases and 2 bases, in that order; junction bases with no gene match: 4. This CDR3 contains 15 residues. The CDR3 DNA is TGTGCCACCAGCAGCAGGGGGATCCGCAATCAGCCCCAGCATTTT. It specifies CATSSRGIRNQPQHF.

The CDR3 region is CASSPRGVSNQPQHF. The CDR3 DNA sequence: TGTGCCAGCTCACCCAGGGGGGTTAGCAATCAGCCCCAGCATTTT. The gene calls are TRBV18 and TRBJ1-5, with 7 nucleotides matching TRBD1. The CDR3 totals 15 residues. The V gene's germline CDR1 is KGHSH and CDR2 LQKENI. V was pared by 3 bases and J by 0 bases, with 2 bases of the junction left unmatched.

V usage is TRBV7-8 and J usage is TRBJ1-1; weak D call: TRBD1 (6 bases). CDR3 length: 14 residues. CDR1 is SGHVS and CDR2 is FQNEAQ in the germline V gene. V dropped 2 bases and J dropped 0 bases, with 7 bases sitting between them. CDR3 loop: CASSLWGLNTEAFF. Here the CDR3 DNA reads TGTGCCAGCAGCTTATGGGGGCTGAACACTGAAGCTTTCTTT.

CDR3 protein: CASSDQGRPQHF. The CDR3 region has the DNA TGTGCCAGCAGTGATCAGGGGCGGCCCCAGCATTTT. The chain carries TRBV25-1 and TRBJ1-5; D might be TRBD1 (6 bases). Germline values: CDR1 MGHDK, CDR2 SYGVNS. The CDR3 contains 12 residues. V dropped 3 bases and J dropped 9 bases, with 9 bases sitting between them.

This clone was picked up one time. J is TRBJ2-7 and V is TRBV7-2; D is undetermined. V lost 5 bases and J lost 0, with 8 bases in between. The CDR3 has 13 residues. The germline V gene has CDR1 SGHTA and CDR2 FQGNSA. The CDR3 is CASSAEDSYEQYF. The CDR3 region has the DNA TGTGCCAGCAGCGCCGAGGACTCCTACGAGCAGTACTTC.

The rearrangement uses TRBV7-8 and TRBJ2-5; 7 nucleotides align to TRBD2. This CDR3 comprises 14 residues. J was trimmed by 8 bases and V by 0 bases; bases with no gene match: 6. CDR1 and CDR2 (germline): SGHVS, FQNEAQ. CDR3 nucleotide sequence: TGTGCCAGCAGCTTAGCGGGGGGGGGAAGCACCCAGTACTTC. This translates into CASSLAGGGSTQYF.

The genes are TRBV9 and TRBJ2-7, with 8 bases fitting TRBD1. The germline gives CDR1 SGDLS, CDR2 YYNGEE. CDR3 length equals 16 residues. V lost 0 bases to trimming and J lost 0 bases; unmatched junction nucleotides: 5. CDR3 amino acids: CASSVGQGATSYEQYF. The CDR3 coding sequence is TGTGCCAGCAGCGTAGGGCAGGGGGCGACCTCCTACGAGCAGTACTTC.

This chain links TRBV9 with TRBJ1-1, with a possible D match to TRBD1 (5 bases). The V gene lost 1 base and the J gene lost 8 bases, with 12 bases spanning the gap. Looked up from germline, CDR1 is SGDLS and CDR2 is YYNGEE. The CDR3 consists of 13 residues. CDR3 amino acids: CASSVIERQEAFF. The CDR3 coding sequence is TGTGCCAGCAGCGTAATCGAGAGACAGGAAGCTTTCTTT. The full variable domain, its missing parts supplied by reference TRBV9 and TRBJ1-1, is DSGVTQTPKHLITATGQRVTLRCSPRSGDLSVYWYQQSLDQGLQFLIQYYNGEERAKGNILERFSAQQFPDLHSELNLSSLELGDSALYFCASSVIERQEAFFGQGTRLTVV.

The rearrangement joins TRBV10-3 to TRBJ2-1; TRBD2 agrees at 10 bases. This CDR3 is built from 14 residues. Germline CDR1 ENHRY, CDR2 SYGVKD. V lost 5 bases to trimming and J lost 6 bases; unmatched junction nucleotides: 4. In nucleotides, the CDR3 is TGTGCCATCAGTCCCGGGACTAGCGTCAATGAGCAGTTCTTC. Translated, it gives CAISPGTSVNEQFF.

This clone was counted a single time. This chain connects TRBV7-8 to TRBJ1-2; a possible D gene is TRBD1 (5 bases). The V gene lost 5 bases and the J gene lost 2 bases, with 9 bases spanning the gap. This CDR3 has 13 residues. CDR1 SGHVS and CDR2 FQNEAQ come from the germline V gene. The CDR3 DNA reads TGTGCCAGCAGCCGCGACAGCAACTATGGCTACACCTTC. This translates into CASSRDSNYGYTF.

The chain uses TRBV6-5 and TRBJ1-4; D possibly corresponds to TRBD1 (5 bases). The CDR3 spans 14 residues. Germline loops: CDR1 MNHEY, CDR2 SVGAGI. Deletions cut 6 bases from V and 10 bases from J, with 18 bases between. Here the CDR3 DNA reads TGTGCCAGCAGCCACGGAGGGGTGGATAGAAAACTGTTTTTT. Its protein is CASSHGGVDRKLFF.

V and J are TRBV6-6 and TRBJ1-3; D not resolved. There are 12 residues in the CDR3. Looked up from germline, CDR1 is MNHNY and CDR2 is SVGAGI (reference sequence). V lost 8 bases and J 2 bases, leaving 7 bases between the germline ends. DNA of the CDR3: TGTGCCAGCCAGGCGACTGGAAACACCATATATTTT. As protein: CASQATGNTIYF.

The chain couples TRBV23-1 to TRBJ2-2, with TRBD2 as a possible D gene (5 bases). TRBV23-1 is designated an ORF whose function remains uncertain. Trimming shortened V by 3 bases and J by 6 bases, and 8 bases separated the two germline ends. The CDR3 length is 13 residues. This chain's CDR3 is CASSHEGPGELFF. The CDR3, as DNA: TGCGCCAGCAGTCATGAGGGCCCCGGGGAGCTGTTTTTT.

Regarding this clone: Because the CDR3 is missing its conserved closing phenylalanine or tryptophan, this is likely a read error. The DNA is omitted, as the CDR3 cannot be located on it reliably, and the CDR3 follows TCRdb's listing. The rearrangement links TRBV6-1 to TRBJ1-1. The CDR3 length equals 10 residues, ends included. Germline V lookup: CDR1 MNHNS, CDR2 SASEGT. The CDR3 sequence is CASGGFRIEL.

The chain couples TRBV6-1 to TRBJ2-7, with 7 bases matching TRBD1. Germline V gene lookup returns CDR1 MNHNS and CDR2 SASEGT. V trimming: 8 bases; J trimming: 6 bases; junction bases outside the gene matches: 16. This CDR3 has 15 amino acids. The DNA for the CDR3 is TGTGCCAGCTCACTCCTCGGACAGGCTAGGAGCGAGCAGTACTTC. Protein: CASSLLGQARSEQYF.

The rearrangement links TRBV1 to TRBJ2-3; the table names TRBD2, a call not compared with the DNA. TRBV1 is listed as a pseudogene. This CDR3 comprises 12 residues. CDR3 amino acids: CTSSYRGDTQYF. In DNA, the CDR3 is TGCACCAGCAGCTACCGGGGGGATACGCAGTATTTT.

This clone was counted between two and nine times. The V and J genes are TRBV7-8 and TRBJ1-5; 8 bases align to TRBD1. CDR1 is SGHVS and CDR2 is FQNEAQ in the germline V gene. V lost 1 base to trimming and J lost 5 bases; unmatched junction nucleotides: 7. CDR3 size: 16 residues. The CDR3 DNA follows: TGTGCCAGCAGCTTAGGGAGGGCAGGGGGCTATCAGCCCCAGCATTTT. Translated, it gives CASSLGRAGGYQPQHF.

V is TRBV5-4 and J is TRBJ1-3; D is unresolved. This CDR3 spans 13 amino acids. V gave up 2 bases and J gave up 7 bases, with 10 bases separating them. Germline-derived CDR1 and CDR2 are SGHNT and YYREEE (reference sequence). The DNA for the CDR3 is TGTGCCAGCAGCTTTCCGGGGATGAACACCATATATTTT. Its translation is CASSFPGMNTIYF. The full variable domain, in which reference TRBV5-4 and TRBJ1-3 provide the parts outside the CDR3, is ETGVTQSPTHLIKTRGQQVTLRCSSQSGHNTVSWYQQALGQGPQFIFQYYREEENGRGNFPPRFSGLQFPNYSSELNVNALELDDSALYLCASSFPGMNTIYFGEGSWLTVV.

This clone came up a few times. The V gene is TRBV15, the J gene TRBJ1-5; D unclear. The CDR3 is made up of 13 amino acids. V shed 0 bases and J shed 7 bases, with 7 bases lying between them. Germline V gene lookup returns CDR1 LNHNV and CDR2 YYDKDF (reference sequence). The CDR3 nucleotides read TGTGCCACCAGCAGAGATCCGGTCCAGCCCCAGCATTTT. Its translation is CATSRDPVQPQHF.

The CDR3 loop reads CASSLKTTTNEKLFF. CDR3 in DNA: TGCGCCAGCAGCCTGAAGACTACAACTAATGAAAAACTGTTTTTT. The chain recombines TRBV5-1 with TRBJ1-4, with unresolved D. V lost 4 bases and J 0 bases, leaving 10 bases between the germline ends. CDR1 is SGHRS, CDR2 YFSETQ, per germline. This CDR3 has 15 residues.

The V call is TRBV28, the J call TRBJ2-4; 7 bases match TRBD1. CDR3 length equals 14 residues. CDR1 is MDHEN and CDR2 is SYDVKM in the germline V gene. The J segment lost 6 bases and the V segment lost 3 bases, leaving 5 bases of the junction unmatched. CDR3 bases: TGTGCCAGCAGTTTCAGGGGGACGGTAAACATTCAGTACTTC. Translating it yields CASSFRGTVNIQYF. Using reference TRBV28 and TRBJ2-4 for the parts outside the CDR3, the full variable domain is DVKVTQSSRYLVKRTGEKVFLECVQDMDHENMFWYRQDPGLGLRLIYFSYDVKMKEKGDIPEGYSVSREKKERFSLILESASTNQTSMYLCASSFRGTVNIQYFGAGTRLSVL.

The gene calls are TRBV7-2 and TRBJ2-2; D ambiguous. Germline V gene data show CDR1 as SGHTA and CDR2 as FQGNSA. Trimming removed 4 bases at V and 6 bases at J, with 15 bases between. This CDR3 has 15 amino acids. CDR3 sequence reads: CASSSGDGPAGELFF. DNA of the CDR3: TGTGCCAGCAGCTCAGGTGATGGCCCGGCCGGGGAGCTGTTTTTT.

In its sample, this clone was seen once. This chain uses TRBV10-2 with TRBJ1-5; D is unclear. V was pared by 8 bases and J by 1 base, with 12 bases between. Looked up from germline, CDR1 is WSHSY and CDR2 is SAAADI. The CDR3 has 14 amino acids. The CDR3 bases are TGCGCCAGCCGAAGGAGTAGGAGCAATCAGCCCCAGCATTTT. This sequence encodes CASRRSRSNQPQHF.